Presented here are 32 T cell receptor beta chains from one specimen sequenced in a study of regulatory T cells in long-lasting Graves disease. The authors built TCR beta libraries using iRepertoire HTBI primers and Arm-PCR of CDR3 regions. TCRdb re-called the multiplex PCR reads with MiXCR, one entry per CDR3 protein. The sample carries around 250,000 distinct CDR3 sequences, around a sixth recorded once. The time point: newly diagnosed GD, antithyroid drugs for less than 3 months. RNA extracted from PBMCs served as the sequencing template. Another study also made use of these data, one on T cells in Graves' hyperthyroidism and ophthalmopathy.

The sequences come from peripheral blood mononuclear cells (PBMCs), collected at new diagnosis, from a patient treated with antithyroid drugs. Source of these receptors: a woman aged 25 to 39 with Graves disease.

This CDR3 is CASSWSGGSYNEQFF. Here the CDR3 DNA reads TGTGCCAGTAGTTGGAGCGGGGGCTCCTACAATGAGCAGTTCTTC. The chain has TRBV19 and TRBJ2-1; TRBD2 aligns across 8 bases. The CDR3 spans 15 residues. In germline, CDR1 is LNHDA, CDR2 SQIVND (reference sequence). Trimming cost V 5 bases and J 0 bases; bases outside gene matches: 3.

This clonotype was seen a handful of times. It differs at one base from a far larger clone, so likely a read error. The gene calls are TRBV27 and TRBJ1-6; possibly TRBD1 for D (6 bases). Germline-derived CDR1 and CDR2 are MNHEY and SMNVEV (reference sequence). This CDR3 region has 15 residues. Deletions cut 5 bases from V and 7 bases from J, with 15 bases between. DNA for the CDR3: TGTGCCAGCAGTCGCGACCAGGACAGAAATTCACCCCTCCACTTT. Amino acids: CASSRDQDRNSPLHF.

The sample holds many counts of this clonotype. The genes are TRBV18 and TRBJ1-4, with 7 bases matching TRBD1. From germline, CDR1 is KGHSH and CDR2 LQKENI. The ends lost 8 bases at V and 4 bases at J; junction bases unmatched: 13. The CDR3 runs 16 residues. In DNA form, the CDR3 reads TGTGCCAGCGCCAGCAGGGACAGCGGGTTTAATGAAAAACTGTTTTTT. Translation gives CASASRDSGFNEKLFF.

At least ten counts were recorded for this clonotype. The chain recombines TRBV6-1 with TRBJ1-1; D might be TRBD1 (6 bases). Deletions cut 3 bases from V and 2 bases from J, with 7 bases between. This CDR3 contains 13 residues. Germline V gives CDR1 MNHNS, CDR2 SASEGT. The CDR3 DNA follows: TGTGCCAGCAGTGAGGACAGCAACACTGAAGCTTTCTTT. Amino acids: CASSEDSNTEAFF.

This clonotype occurred many times. V gene TRBV3-1 combines with J gene TRBJ1-1; 7 positions match TRBD1. V was clipped by 3 bases and J by 6 bases; unmatched bases: 7. The length of the CDR3 is 14 residues. Germline CDR1 is LGHDT and CDR2 is YNNKEL (reference sequence). The CDR3 loop reads CASSHLQGTSEAFF. CDR3 in DNA: TGTGCCAGCAGCCACTTACAGGGGACCTCTGAAGCTTTCTTT.

This clonotype was detected ten times or more. V usage is TRBV20-1 and J usage is TRBJ2-3; TRBD1 aligns across 7 bases. V trimming: 6 bases; J trimming: 4 bases; junction bases outside the gene matches: 16. This CDR3 comprises 16 residues. CDR1 and CDR2 from the germline V gene are DFQATT and SNEGSKA (reference sequence). CDR3 bases: TGCAGTGCCGACCCGACCTTAGCGAGGGGGCCAGATACGCAGTATTTT. Its protein product is CSADPTLARGPDTQYF.

This clonotype appeared many times. The chain couples TRBV7-6 to TRBJ2-3; the D is unclear. Germline V CDR1 and CDR2: SGHVS, FNYEAQ. The CDR3 has 16 amino acids. The V end was cut by 5 bases, the J end by 0 bases, with 15 bases between. Here the CDR3 DNA reads TGTGCCAGCAGCCCTAACCCCAGAACCAGCACAGATACGCAGTATTTT. Protein sequence: CASSPNPRTSTDTQYF.

This clonotype has ten or more counts. This rearrangement joins TRBV5-5 to TRBJ2-3; a possible D gene is TRBD1 (6 bases). CDR3 length: 13 residues. The germline CDR1 and CDR2 sequences are SGHKS and YYEKEE (reference sequence). Trimming removed 3 bases from V and 5 bases from J, with 10 bases in between. CDR3 amino acids: CASSSGDGDTQYF. CDR3 nucleotides: TGTGCCAGCAGCTCAGGGGATGGAGATACGCAGTATTTT.

In this sample, this clonotype turned up many times. The chain has TRBV9 and TRBJ2-1; 12 nucleotides agree with TRBD2. V lost 4 bases, J lost 2 bases, and 4 bases stayed unmatched. In germline, CDR1 is SGDLS, CDR2 YYNGEE. This CDR3 region has 16 residues. The CDR3 here is CASSQTSGGAYNEQFF. Written as DNA, the CDR3 is TGTGCCAGCAGCCAGACTAGCGGGGGAGCCTACAATGAGCAGTTCTTC.

In this sample, this clonotype turned up many times. As DNA, the CDR3 is TGCGCCAGCCGGTCCCGGGGGGACCACACTGAAGCTTTCTTT. Translating gives CASRSRGDHTEAFF. The genes are TRBV5-1 and TRBJ1-1; possible D gene TRBD1, 5 bases. This CDR3 region has 14 residues. The germline gives CDR1 SGHRS, CDR2 YFSETQ. V was cut by 7 bases and J by 3 bases, with 16 bases left in between.

Many counts were recorded for this clonotype. The chain combines TRBV7-2 with TRBJ1-3, with D perhaps matching TRBD1 (6 bases). The ends were cut back, 8 bases at V and 2 bases at J, with 10 bases in the middle. The CDR3 has 13 residues. Germline V CDR1 and CDR2: SGHTA, FQGNSA. CDR3 sequence reads: CASSQGAGNTIYF. The CDR3 DNA follows: TGTGCCAGCTCACAGGGAGCTGGAAACACCATATATTTT.

This clonotype was seen many times. V and J are TRBV7-2 and TRBJ2-1; D is uncertain. The CDR3 runs 12 residues. Germline lookup yields CDR1 SGHTA and CDR2 FQGNSA. Trimming cost V 3 bases and J 7 bases, with 7 bases left between them. The CDR3 bases are TGTGCCAGCAGCTTGATTATTAATGAGCAGTTCTTC. Amino acids: CASSLIINEQFF. Looking up the rest from reference TRBV7-2 and TRBJ2-1 gives the full variable domain: GAGVSQSPSNKVTEKGKDVELRCDPISGHTALYWYRQSLGQGLEFLIYFQGNSAPDKSGLPSDRFSAERTGGSVSTLTIQRTQQEDSAVYLCASSLIINEQFFGPGTRLTVL.

This clonotype was counted a few times. This rearrangement joins TRBV19 to TRBJ2-2; TRBD2 might be the D (7 bases). The V end lost 7 bases, the J end lost 0 bases, and 12 bases lay between the germline ends. CDR3 size: 15 residues. Per germline, CDR1 LNHDA and CDR2 SQIVND (reference sequence). CDR3 DNA: TGTGCCAGTATTAAAGGGGGGGCGAACACCGGGGAGCTGTTTTTT. Translation gives CASIKGGANTGELFF.

In its sample, this clonotype was seen many times. This chain links TRBV5-1 with TRBJ1-2, with a possible D match to TRBD1 (6 bases). V lost 4 bases to trimming and J lost 8 bases, with 12 bases between them. CDR3 length equals 12 residues. In germline, CDR1 is SGHRS, CDR2 YFSETQ. CDR3 bases: TGCGCCAGCAGCGTACAGGGTGACGGCTACACCTTC. Translating it yields CASSVQGDGYTF.

This clonotype was recorded at least ten times. J is TRBJ2-3 and V is TRBV10-1; D ambiguous. Trimming left V 3 bases short and J 5 bases short, with 15 bases between. The CDR3 loop spans 15 amino acids. CDR1 and CDR2 from the germline V gene are WNHNN and SYGVQD (reference sequence). CDR3: CASSDTTSPGDTQYF. The CDR3 bases are TGCGCCAGCAGTGATACAACCTCCCCGGGAGATACGCAGTATTTT.

This clonotype appeared many times. This chain joins TRBV5-1 and TRBJ2-7; maybe TRBD2 (5 bases). This CDR3 contains 14 residues. Per the germline V gene, CDR1 is SGHRS and CDR2 is YFSETQ. The V gene lost 1 base and the J gene lost 0 bases, with 8 bases spanning the gap. CDR3 nucleotide sequence: TGCGCCAGCAGCTTGAATCGGGGCTCCTACGAGCAGTACTTC. It translates to CASSLNRGSYEQYF.

V gene TRBV20-1 combines with J gene TRBJ2-4; perhaps TRBD2 as D (6 bases). Trimming cost V 0 bases and J 8 bases, with 11 bases left between them. In germline, CDR1 is DFQATT, CDR2 SNEGSKA (reference sequence). The CDR3 is 13 amino acids. CDR3 bases: TGCAGTGCTAGAGATGCGGGGCGGGACATTCAGTACTTC. Residues: CSARDAGRDIQYF.

In its sample, this clonotype was seen many times. The chain carries TRBV20-1 and TRBJ1-6, with TRBD1 as a possible D gene (6 bases). Germline values: CDR1 DFQATT, CDR2 SNEGSKA (reference sequence). CDR3 length: 14 amino acids. Deletions cut 6 bases from V and 12 bases from J, with 21 bases between. CDR3 sequence (DNA): TGCAGTGCCACATGGGACGGTGGCAGGGGACCCCTCCACTTT. Its translation: CSATWDGGRGPLHF.

This clonotype has a count of ten or more. The rearrangement links TRBV15 to TRBJ1-6; tentatively, D is TRBD1 (5 bases). Trimming took off 1 base at V and 10 bases at J, with 8 bases between the two ends. The CDR3 contains 13 residues. CDR1 is LNHNV, CDR2 YYDKDF, per germline (reference sequence). CDR3 protein: CATSRATESPLHF. The CDR3 DNA is TGTGCCACCAGCAGAGCGACAGAGTCACCCCTCCACTTT.

CDR3 in DNA: TGTGCCAGCAGCCCCCAGGGACTAGCGGTGTACAATGAGCAGTTCTTC. Encoded protein: CASSPQGLAVYNEQFF. The gene calls are TRBV7-9 and TRBJ2-1; 11 positions match TRBD2. The CDR3 runs 16 residues. V trimming: 5 bases; J trimming: 4 bases; junction bases outside the gene matches: 7. CDR1 and CDR2 (germline): SEHNR, FQNEAQ (reference sequence).

This chain uses TRBV5-6 with TRBJ1-3; D remains unclear. CDR3 size: 18 residues. With 3 bases removed from V and 4 bases from J, the gap between germline ends came to 23 bases. Per germline, CDR1 SGHDT and CDR2 YYEEEE. The CDR3 DNA reads as TGTGCCAGCAGCTCACACCAAAGGACGGAGTCTCTGGGAAACACCATATATTTT. It is translated as CASSSHQRTESLGNTIYF.

This chain links TRBV7-8 with TRBJ1-1, with D hard to call. Trimming took off 4 bases at V and 6 bases at J, with 18 bases between the two ends. CDR3 size: 15 residues. The germline gives CDR1 SGHVS, CDR2 FQNEAQ. CDR3 amino acids: CASSSPVGGLPEAFF. Written as DNA, the CDR3 is TGTGCCAGCAGCTCACCCGTCGGAGGACTGCCTGAAGCTTTCTTT.

In nucleotides, the CDR3 is TGTGCCAGCAGTGTAGGGACTAGCGGCTACAATGAGCAGTTCTTC. Translated: CASSVGTSGYNEQFF. The J gene is TRBJ2-1, the V gene TRBV27, with TRBD2 matching 11 bases. Unmatched junction bases numbered 3, after V lost 5 bases and J lost 3 bases. The CDR3 loop spans 15 amino acids. Germline V gives CDR1 MNHEY, CDR2 SMNVEV (reference sequence).

This clonotype occurred many times. V and J are TRBV11-2 and TRBJ2-7; 11 nucleotides align to TRBD2. J was trimmed by 4 bases and V by 5 bases; bases with no gene match: 4. Germline lookup yields CDR1 SGHAT and CDR2 FQNNGV. The CDR3 totals 14 residues. CDR3 coding DNA: TGTGCCAGCAGCCTAGCGGGGGGCTATTACGAGCAGTACTTC. Protein sequence: CASSLAGGYYEQYF.

In its sample, this clonotype was seen many times. The rearrangement links TRBV2 to TRBJ1-4, with no clear D. This CDR3 is 13 amino acids long. Trimming removed 10 bases from V and 4 bases from J, with 13 bases in between. Germline V gene data show CDR1 as SNHLY and CDR2 as FYNNEI. This CDR3 reads CATREGFNEKLFF. CDR3 DNA sequence: TGTGCCACCCGGGAGGGTTTTAATGAAAAACTGTTTTTT. The full variable domain, its missing parts supplied by reference TRBV2 and TRBJ1-4, is EPEVTQTPSHQVTQMGQEVILRCVPISNHLYFYWYRQILGQKVEFLVSFYNNEISEKSEIFDDQFSVERPDGSNFTLKIRSTKLEDSAMYFCATREGFNEKLFFGSGTQLSVL.

Comment on this clonotype: With a much larger clone just one base away, this may be a read error. The J gene is TRBJ1-3, the V gene TRBV10-2, with D unclear. There are 18 residues in the CDR3. Per germline, CDR1 WSHSY and CDR2 SAAADI. In nucleotides, the CDR3 is TGTGCCAGCAGTTACCCCAGGCCTACAGCTTTCTCTGGAAACACCATATATTTT. Amino acid sequence: CASSYPRPTAFSGNTIYF.

The V and J genes are TRBV12-3 or TRBV12-4 and TRBJ1-2; TRBD1 aligns across 8 bases. This CDR3 comprises 15 residues. V gave up 1 base and J gave up 8 bases; unmatched junction bases: 9. CDR3 sequence reads: CASSLEAGGWEGYTF. In DNA, the CDR3 is TGTGCCAGCAGTTTAGAGGCAGGGGGCTGGGAAGGCTACACCTTC.

This clonotype was counted a few times. The chain joins TRBV20-1 to TRBJ2-5; D ambiguous. The CDR3 consists of 15 residues. Trimming took off 0 bases at V and 1 base at J, with 12 bases between the two ends. Germline V gene sequence: CDR1 DFQATT, CDR2 SNEGSKA (reference sequence). This CDR3 is CSARDPLPPQETQYF. The DNA of the CDR3 is TGCAGTGCTAGAGATCCCCTCCCACCCCAAGAGACCCAGTACTTC.

Ten or more counts support this clonotype. At one boundary the junction diverges from the germline segment, which might be a read error. The gene calls are TRBV5-1 and TRBJ1-6, with 7 bases identical to TRBD1. The CDR3 has 15 residues. From germline, CDR1 is SGHRS and CDR2 YFSETQ. CDR3 region: CASSPSTGSHSPLHF. The CDR3 DNA is TGTGCCAGCAGCCCATCGACAGGGTCGCATTCACCCCTCCACTTT. The full variable domain, completed using reference TRBV5-1 and TRBJ1-6, is KAGVTQTPRYLIKTRGQQVTLSCSPISGHRSVSWYQQTPGQGLQFLFEYFSETQRNKGNFPGRFSGRQFSNSRSEMNVSTLELGDSALYLCASSPSTGSHSPLHFGNGTRLTVT.

This clonotype was picked up many times. This chain joins TRBV5-1 and TRBJ1-4; no firm D call. Trimming removed 7 bases from V and 0 bases from J, with 10 bases in between. This CDR3 region has 14 residues. CDR1 is SGHRS and CDR2 is YFSETQ in the germline V gene. In DNA form, the CDR3 reads TGCGCCAGCCCGGCTTGGGCAACTAATGAAAAACTGTTTTTT. Its translation: CASPAWATNEKLFF.

This clonotype was found many times. This chain uses TRBV5-1 with TRBJ1-2; no clear D. V was clipped by 0 bases and J by 5 bases, with 8 bases between them. Germline V CDR1 and CDR2: SGHRS, YFSETQ. The length of the CDR3 is 13 residues. The CDR3 reads CASSLGREYGYTF. In DNA form, the CDR3 reads TGCGCCAGCAGCTTGGGTAGGGAATATGGCTACACCTTC. Based on the CDR3 plus reference TRBV5-1 and TRBJ1-2, the full variable domain is KAGVTQTPRYLIKTRGQQVTLSCSPISGHRSVSWYQQTPGQGLQFLFEYFSETQRNKGNFPGRFSGRQFSNSRSEMNVSTLELGDSALYLCASSLGREYGYTFGSGTRLTVV.

The chain links TRBV6-2 or TRBV6-3 to TRBJ2-6, with 8 bases aligning to TRBD1. CDR1 MNHEY and CDR2 SVGEGT come from the germline V gene. The CDR3 totals 16 residues. Trimming at V came to 5 bases and at J to 4 bases, leaving 7 bases not matched to a gene. The CDR3 spells CASSHDRGAGANVLTF. CDR3 sequence (DNA): TGTGCCAGCAGTCATGACAGGGGAGCGGGGGCCAACGTCCTGACTTTC.